The 32 T cell receptor beta chains given below trace back to one sample, sequenced in a study of patients and donors after allogeneic stem cell transplantation. TCRdb recomputed calls from the RT-PCR reads with MiXCR, one row per CDR3 protein. The data hold 190,000 or so distinct CDR3 sequences, with about 37% observed a single time. Material: blood, either unsorted or a sorted T cell fraction (not recorded which). These receptors were collected from a human donor who was either an allogeneic HSCT recipient or a stem cell or donor lymphocyte infusion donor (not recorded which). It is not recorded whose cells these are; they may come from a transplant donor.

This clonotype was observed a handful of times. J is TRBJ1-2 and V is TRBV6-5; D call uncertain. The CDR3 has 17 amino acids. The V end lost 0 bases, the J end lost 4 bases, and 18 bases lay between the germline ends. CDR1 is MNHEY, CDR2 SVGAGI, per germline. The CDR3 DNA is TGTGCCAGCAGTTACTCGAGGCCGCCGGGTACGAGCTATGGCTACACCTTC. Translation gives CASSYSRPPGTSYGYTF.

This clonotype was counted only a few times. The chain employs TRBV7-8 and TRBJ1-2; 8 positions agree with TRBD1. V shed 2 bases, J shed 4 bases, and the junction held 9 bases outside the gene matches. Germline-derived CDR1 and CDR2 are SGHVS and FQNEAQ. This CDR3 spans 16 amino acids. This chain's CDR3 is CASSLIDRGGIYGYTF. CDR3 DNA sequence: TGTGCCAGCAGCTTAATCGACAGGGGAGGAATCTATGGCTACACCTTC.

This clonotype was counted a few times. The junction differs from germline at one of its ends, possibly a read error. CDR3 bases: TGCAGTGCTAGTAGGCGGAACTCTGAAGCTTTCTTT. Translated: CSASRRNSEAFF. The chain couples TRBV20-1 to TRBJ1-1; D remains unclear. The CDR3 loop spans 12 amino acids. Germline V gene sequence: CDR1 DFQATT, CDR2 SNEGSKA (reference sequence).

With regard to this clonotype: Its ends do not fully match the called genes, so a read error is possible. The V and J genes are TRBV12-3 or TRBV12-4 and TRBJ1-4; no firm D call. The CDR3 has 16 amino acids. The DNA of the CDR3 is TGTGCCAGCAGTCAAGACCGGAGTGGGTATAATGGAAAACTGTTTTTT. It specifies CASSQDRSGYNGKLFF.

The chain links TRBV6-2 or TRBV6-3 to TRBJ2-3; no definite D call. The CDR3 runs 16 residues. The V gene lost 0 bases and the J gene lost 2 bases, with 12 bases spanning the gap. Germline V lookup: CDR1 MNHEY, CDR2 SVGEGT. The CDR3 is CASSYSGIWVTDTQYF. The CDR3 DNA follows: TGTGCCAGCAGTTACTCGGGGATTTGGGTCACAGATACGCAGTATTTT.

The count of this clonotype is one. CDR3 nucleotide sequence: TGTGCCAGCAGCTTAAACCGGGTGGGTGATACGCAGTATTTT. Encoded protein: CASSLNRVGDTQYF. The chain is built from TRBV11-2 and TRBJ2-3; D remains unclear. CDR1 SGHAT and CDR2 FQNNGV come from the germline V gene. This CDR3 region has 14 residues. V was clipped by 2 bases and J by 6 bases, with 12 bases between them.

This clonotype has more than one count but fewer than ten. V gene TRBV6-9 combines with J gene TRBJ1-5, with 12 bases matching TRBD1. The CDR3 is 18 amino acids. Unmatched junction bases numbered 8, after V lost 2 bases and J lost 3 bases. Germline CDR1 and CDR2: MNHGY and SVAAGI. The CDR3 reads CASSYPGQGAGDNQPQHF. CDR3 sequence (DNA): TGTGCCAGCAGTTATCCGGGACAGGGGGCAGGTGACAATCAGCCCCAGCATTTT.

The chain recombines TRBV20-1 with TRBJ1-6; D gene uncertain. Trimming left V 1 base short and J 1 base short, with 8 bases between. From germline, CDR1 is DFQATT and CDR2 SNEGSKA (reference sequence). The CDR3 covers 15 residues. CDR3 bases: TGCAGTGCTAGAGGCGGAGGGTCCTATAATTCACCCCTCCACTTT. As protein: CSARGGGSYNSPLHF.

The chain carries TRBV20-1 and TRBJ1-2, with 7 bases fitting TRBD1. V shed 7 bases, J shed 4 bases, and the junction held 12 bases outside the gene matches. The CDR3 spans 14 residues. CDR1 and CDR2 (germline): DFQATT, SNEGSKA (reference sequence). The CDR3 loop is CSGTPQDRSYGYTF. The DNA for the CDR3 is TGCAGTGGGACGCCCCAGGACAGGAGCTATGGCTACACCTTC.

This clonotype has a handful of counts. The V gene is TRBV27, the J gene TRBJ2-7; D remains unclear. The CDR3 totals 15 residues. Between the trimmed V and J ends, which lost 2 bases and 1 base, there was a span of 12 bases. Germline loops: CDR1 MNHEY, CDR2 SMNVEV (reference sequence). The CDR3 nucleotides are TGTGCCAGCAGTTTACGGGCGACTCATTCCTACGAGCAGTACTTC. Its translation is CASSLRATHSYEQYF.

The table lists this clonotype with a few counts. The CDR3 spells CATSRDQGYEQYF. CDR3 nucleotide sequence: TGTGCCACCAGCAGAGATCAGGGTTACGAGCAGTACTTC. This chain uses TRBV15 with TRBJ2-7; TRBD1 is a possible D gene (5 bases). V lost 0 bases and J lost 4, with 7 bases in between. The CDR3 sequence is 13 residues long. From germline, CDR1 is LNHNV and CDR2 YYDKDF (reference sequence).

Only a few counts were recorded for this clonotype. The chain links TRBV12-3 or TRBV12-4 to TRBJ2-5; D ambiguous. Trimming shortened V by 3 bases and J by 3 bases, and 14 bases separated the two germline ends. This CDR3 contains 15 residues. CDR3 sequence reads: CASSFVYPVEETQYF. DNA of the CDR3: TGTGCCAGCAGTTTCGTCTACCCCGTAGAAGAGACCCAGTACTTC.

This chain joins TRBV20-1 and TRBJ2-1; no definite D call. The CDR3 spans 15 residues. The germline CDR1 and CDR2 sequences are DFQATT and SNEGSKA (reference sequence). V was cut by 2 bases and J by 3 bases, with 14 bases left in between. CDR3 sequence: CSARNTRTVYNEQFF. DNA for the CDR3: TGCAGTGCTAGAAATACCCGGACCGTCTACAATGAGCAGTTCTTC.

This clonotype was recorded a few times. The gene calls are TRBV14 and TRBJ1-1; 8 nucleotides match TRBD1. The V gene's germline CDR1 is SGHDN and CDR2 FVKESK. V gave up 6 bases and J gave up 3 bases; unmatched junction bases: 3. This CDR3 has 13 residues. The CDR3: CASRDRVDTEAFF. In DNA, the CDR3 is TGTGCCAGCAGGGACAGGGTCGACACTGAAGCTTTCTTT.

The sample holds a few counts of this clonotype. The genes are TRBV18 and TRBJ1-6, with a tentative D call TRBD1 (6 bases). CDR3 size: 17 residues. The germline gives CDR1 KGHSH, CDR2 LQKENI. V was pared by 6 bases and J by 4 bases, with 19 bases between. The CDR3 loop is CASSLTQGRAYNSPLHF. The CDR3 nucleotides are TGTGCCAGCTCGCTTACACAGGGACGGGCATATAATTCACCCCTCCACTTT.

The rearrangement uses TRBV3-2 and TRBJ1-2; the DNA was not compared with TRBD1, the D call given in the table. TRBV3-2 is labeled a pseudogene. This CDR3 is 13 amino acids long. The CDR3 coding sequence is TGTGCCAGCGGAGCAGGGGTTATCTATGGCTACACCTTC. It specifies CASGAGVIYGYTF.

This clonotype came up a few times. The V call is TRBV5-1, the J call TRBJ1-1; no clear D. In germline, CDR1 is SGHRS, CDR2 YFSETQ. V dropped 0 bases and J dropped 5 bases, with 11 bases sitting between them. The CDR3 has 14 residues. The CDR3 bases are TGCGCCAGCAGCTTGGGGCAGCTCATGACTGAAGCTTTCTTT. Protein product: CASSLGQLMTEAFF.

This clonotype was observed once. The rearrangement links TRBV3-1 to TRBJ1-2; D unclear. In germline, CDR1 is LGHDT, CDR2 YNNKEL (reference sequence). The CDR3 runs to 12 residues. V dropped 1 base and J dropped 5 bases, with 5 bases sitting between them. The CDR3 spells CASSQVFYGYTF. CDR3 DNA sequence: TGTGCCAGCAGCCAAGTGTTTTATGGCTACACCTTC.

This clonotype was recorded at least ten times. The gene calls are TRBV12-3 or TRBV12-4 and TRBJ1-4; D is unresolved. The CDR3 has 14 amino acids. V lost 6 bases and J lost 4, with 12 bases in between. CDR3 nucleotides: TGTGCCAGCAGACAAGGACGGTTTAATGAAAAACTGTTTTTT. Translation: CASRQGRFNEKLFF.

V gene TRBV5-1 combines with J gene TRBJ2-2, with 9 nucleotides matching TRBD1. V gave up 4 bases and J gave up 5 bases; unmatched junction bases: 6. CDR3 length: 15 amino acids. Germline CDR1 and CDR2: SGHRS and YFSETQ. CDR3 DNA: TGCGCCAGCAGCACGGGACAGGGAGTAACCGGGGAGCTGTTTTTT. Amino acid sequence: CASSTGQGVTGELFF.

V is TRBV30 and J is TRBJ2-5; tentative D call: TRBD1 (5 bases). Trimming took 2 bases from V and 6 from J, leaving 13 bases between them. CDR3 length: 13 amino acids. The germline V gene encodes CDR1 GTSNPN and CDR2 SVGIG (reference sequence). CDR3 region: CAWSRQGRQTQYF. The CDR3 DNA is TGTGCCTGGAGTCGGCAGGGAAGACAGACCCAGTACTTC.

The chain combines TRBV15 with TRBJ1-2; no clear D. The germline V gene encodes CDR1 LNHNV and CDR2 YYDKDF (reference sequence). The CDR3 loop spans 15 amino acids. V was pared by 9 bases and J by 6 bases, with 23 bases between. For the CDR3, the DNA is TGTGCCACGAGATCGCACCATGATTTTTCCGATGGCTACACCTTC. Encoded protein: CATRSHHDFSDGYTF.

This chain links TRBV2 with TRBJ1-4; no clear D. CDR1 and CDR2 from the germline V gene are SNHLY and FYNNEI. The V end lost 2 bases, the J end lost 7 bases, and 8 bases lay between the germline ends. The CDR3 covers 13 residues. The CDR3 spells CASSEKWGEKLFF. The CDR3 DNA sequence: TGTGCCAGCAGTGAAAAGTGGGGTGAAAAACTGTTTTTT.

DNA of the CDR3: TGTGCCAGCAGTTTTTCTCCCGGGAGCTCCTATAATTCACCCCTCCACTTT. Translated: CASSFSPGSSYNSPLHF. The V and J genes are TRBV12-3 or TRBV12-4 and TRBJ1-6; D is unresolved. Trimming removed 3 bases from V and 0 bases from J, with 12 bases in between. The CDR3 totals 17 residues.

The chain combines TRBV27 with TRBJ1-2; D possibly corresponds to TRBD1 (6 bases). This CDR3 is 12 amino acids long. The germline gives CDR1 MNHEY, CDR2 SMNVEV (reference sequence). V lost 8 bases, J lost 8 bases, and 15 bases lay in between. The CDR3 DNA is TGTGCCAGCGGTGGACAGCTGCAGGGCTACACCTTC. It yields the protein CASGGQLQGYTF.

This clonotype came up a few times. The chain links TRBV18 to TRBJ1-1; D might be TRBD1 (5 bases). Germline V lookup: CDR1 KGHSH, CDR2 LQKENI. V was pared by 4 bases and J by 0 bases, with 12 bases between. This CDR3 has 15 residues. DNA for the CDR3: TGTGCCAGCTCACGCAGGGACGTCATGAACACTGAAGCTTTCTTT. It encodes CASSRRDVMNTEAFF.

The chain uses TRBV28 and TRBJ1-4, with TRBD1 as a possible D gene (5 bases). The CDR3 extends over 14 amino acids. Germline CDR1 MDHEN, CDR2 SYDVKM. The ends were cut back, 7 bases at V and 6 bases at J, with 15 bases in the middle. This CDR3 reads CASTRQGVDEKLFF. CDR3 sequence (DNA): TGTGCCAGCACGAGGCAGGGAGTGGATGAAAAACTGTTTTTT.

This chain links TRBV2 with TRBJ2-3, with D possibly called TRBD1 or TRBD2 (6 bases each). CDR1 is SNHLY, CDR2 FYNNEI, per germline. This CDR3 has 13 amino acids. V was clipped by 6 bases and J by 0 bases, with 7 bases between them. The CDR3 coding sequence is TGTGCCAGCAGAGGGGGGAGCACAGATACGCAGTATTTT. Translation gives CASRGGSTDTQYF.

This clonotype was seen a handful of times. V and J are TRBV4-3 and TRBJ1-5, with 9 bases aligning to TRBD1. Per germline, CDR1 LGHNA and CDR2 YSLEER. Unmatched junction bases numbered 4, after V lost 4 bases and J lost 0 bases. This CDR3 is 16 amino acids long. CDR3 protein: CASSPGTGYSNQPQHF. For the CDR3, the DNA is TGCGCCAGCAGCCCCGGGACAGGGTATAGCAATCAGCCCCAGCATTTT.

The rearrangement uses TRBV6-6 and TRBJ1-1; D is possibly TRBD1 (5 bases). The CDR3 runs 12 residues. The germline V and J ends were trimmed by 10 bases and 0 bases, with 9 bases remaining between them. CDR1 is MNHNY, CDR2 SVGAGI, per germline (reference sequence). This CDR3 is CATGTVNTEAFF. CDR3 coding DNA: TGTGCCACCGGGACGGTGAACACTGAAGCTTTCTTT.

This clonotype was seen more than once but under ten times. The CDR3 DNA sequence: TGTGCCAGTAGTATCAGGGTGGCAGAGCCCCAGCATTTT. It codes for CASSIRVAEPQHF. The V and J genes are TRBV19 and TRBJ1-5; weak D call: TRBD1 (5 bases). With 3 bases removed from V and 8 bases from J, the gap between germline ends came to 11 bases. The germline gives CDR1 LNHDA, CDR2 SQIVND (reference sequence). The CDR3 sequence is 13 residues long.

This chain uses TRBV30 with TRBJ1-6, with D hard to call. The CDR3 is made up of 13 amino acids. Trimming pared 0 bases from V and 8 bases from J, leaving 8 bases between. Germline CDR1 GTSNPN, CDR2 SVGIG (reference sequence). CDR3 in amino acids: CAWSVIRYSPLHF. The DNA for the CDR3 is TGTGCCTGGAGTGTGATCCGCTATTCACCCCTCCACTTT.